Presented here are 7 T cell receptor beta chains from one specimen sequenced in a study of T cells in Graves' hyperthyroidism and ophthalmopathy (dated by TCRdb to 2018 to 2020). The method was multiplex PCR. Data came from an Illumina HiSeq 2000. The TCR beta CDR3 regions were amplified from RNA transcripts. The first round of RT-PCR for the TCR CDR3 was performed with the HTBI primer set and the Qiagen OneStep RT-PCR kit. TCRdb reran the public reads through fastp at Q25 and MiXCR, keeping productive beta chains. For every CDR3 protein sequence, its rows merge into one entry that carries the most common genes and DNA. This sample holds over 450,000 distinct CDR3 sequences; 13% to 15% were observed only once. Of the sample, less than 20% falls within the top ten clones. The sequenced sample was blood. These receptors were taken from a young woman with Graves' hyperthyroidism.

This clonotype occurred many times. The V and J genes are TRBV20-1 and TRBJ1-1, with D perhaps TRBD1 (5 bases). Germline CDR1 DFQATT, CDR2 SNEGSKA (reference sequence). The CDR3 spans 14 residues. The germline V and J ends were trimmed by 0 bases and 6 bases, with 14 bases remaining between them. DNA of the CDR3: TGCAGTGCTAGAGAAGGAGGGCCGGGGGCTGAAGCTTTCTTT. Its protein is CSAREGGPGAEAFF.

Only a few counts were recorded for this clonotype. The chain links TRBV10-3 to TRBJ2-1; 7 bases map to TRBD1. CDR1 and CDR2 (germline): ENHRY, SYGVKD. The junction had 4 bases not matched to a gene; V was cut back by 8 bases and J by 0 bases. CDR3 size: 14 residues. The CDR3 here is CAISSGGSYNEQFF. In DNA, the CDR3 is TGTGCCATCTCGTCAGGGGGCTCCTACAATGAGCAGTTCTTC.

This clonotype was recorded once. Being one base from a much bigger clone, this may be a read error. V is TRBV19 and J is TRBJ1-5; D gene ambiguous. Germline V gene lookup returns CDR1 LNHDA and CDR2 SQIVND (reference sequence). The CDR3 has 15 amino acids. V was trimmed by 7 bases and J by 2 bases, leaving 15 bases between them. The CDR3 region has the DNA TGTGCCAGTACCCCTCCCCCTGGGGGCAATCAGCCCCAGCATTTT. It is translated as CASTPPPGGNQPQHF. Full variable domain (remainder filled in from reference TRBV19 and TRBJ1-5): DGGITQSPKYLFRKEGQNVTLSCEQNLNHDAMYWYRQDPGQGLRLIYYSQIVNDFQKGDIAEGYSVSREKKESFPLTVTSAQKNPTAFYLCASTPPPGGNQPQHFGDGTRLSIL.

This chain uses TRBV6-1 with TRBJ1-2, with TRBD1 matching 10 bases. CDR1 is MNHNS, CDR2 SASEGT, per germline. The trim removed 6 bases at V and 3 bases at J, leaving 1 base unmatched. The CDR3 covers 13 residues. CDR3 residues: CASSGQGDYGYTF. The CDR3 nucleotides are TGTGCCAGCAGCGGACAGGGGGACTATGGCTACACCTTC.

This clonotype was seen repeatedly, ten times or more. The genes are TRBV5-1 and TRBJ2-1, with D hard to call. Germline CDR1 is SGHRS and CDR2 is YFSETQ. CDR3 length: 17 residues. V was pared by 5 bases and J by 0 bases, with 18 bases between. The CDR3 loop is CASSHKFTQSSYNEQFF. The DNA for the CDR3 is TGCGCCAGCAGTCACAAATTCACCCAGAGCTCCTACAATGAGCAGTTCTTC.

At least ten counts were recorded for this clonotype. This chain joins TRBV30 and TRBJ1-5; 9 bases align to TRBD1. Losses at the gene ends were 2 bases for V and 0 bases for J; bases not matched to a gene: 5. Germline CDR1 is GTSNPN and CDR2 is SVGIG (reference sequence). The CDR3 is 16 residues long. CDR3 amino acids: CAWSPTGGYSNQPQHF. CDR3 DNA: TGTGCCTGGAGTCCTACAGGGGGCTATAGCAATCAGCCCCAGCATTTT. Combining the CDR3 with reference TRBV30 and TRBJ1-5 gives the whole variable domain SQTIHQWPATLVQPVGSPLSLECTVEGTSNPNLYWYRQAAGRGLQLLFYSVGIGQISSEVPQNLSASRPQDRQFILSSKKLLLSDSGFYLCAWSPTGGYSNQPQHFGDGTRLSIL.

This clonotype was detected a few times. The chain couples TRBV12-3 or TRBV12-4 to TRBJ1-4, with no clear D. Trimming shortened V by 6 bases and J by 10 bases, and 18 bases separated the two germline ends. The CDR3 is made up of 14 amino acids. The CDR3 DNA reads TGTGCCAGCAGATCGACGATCCCCCCTGGAAAACTGTTTTTT. Translation: CASRSTIPPGKLFF.